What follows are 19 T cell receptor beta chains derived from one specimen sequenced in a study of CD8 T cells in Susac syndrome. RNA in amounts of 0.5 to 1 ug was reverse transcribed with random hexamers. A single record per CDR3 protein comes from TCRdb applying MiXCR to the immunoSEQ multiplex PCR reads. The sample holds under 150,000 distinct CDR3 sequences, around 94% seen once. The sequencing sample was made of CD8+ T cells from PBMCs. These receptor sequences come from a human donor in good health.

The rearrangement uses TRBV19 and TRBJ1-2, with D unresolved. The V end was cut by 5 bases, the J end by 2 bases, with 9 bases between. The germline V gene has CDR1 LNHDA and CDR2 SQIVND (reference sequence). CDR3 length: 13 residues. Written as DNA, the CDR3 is TGTGCCAGTAGTTGGGCCAGGAACTATGGCTACACCTTC. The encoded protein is CASSWARNYGYTF.

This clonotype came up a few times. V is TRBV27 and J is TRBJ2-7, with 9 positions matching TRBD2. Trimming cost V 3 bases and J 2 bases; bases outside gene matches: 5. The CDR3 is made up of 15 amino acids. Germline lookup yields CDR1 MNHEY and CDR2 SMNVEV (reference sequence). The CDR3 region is CASSLVAGGTYEQYF. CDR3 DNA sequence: TGTGCCAGCAGTTTGGTCGCGGGAGGGACCTACGAGCAGTACTTC.

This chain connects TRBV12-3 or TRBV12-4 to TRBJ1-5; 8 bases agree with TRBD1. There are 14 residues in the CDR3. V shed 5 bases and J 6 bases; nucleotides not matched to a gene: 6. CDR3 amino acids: CASSDRGGFQPQHF. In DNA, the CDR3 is TGTGCCAGCAGTGACAGGGGAGGTTTTCAGCCCCAGCATTTT.

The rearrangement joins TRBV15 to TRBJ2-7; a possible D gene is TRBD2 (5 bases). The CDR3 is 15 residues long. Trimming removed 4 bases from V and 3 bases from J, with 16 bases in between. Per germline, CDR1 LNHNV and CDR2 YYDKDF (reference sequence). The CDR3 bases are TGTGCCACCAGCACCTTCGGGATCCAAAACTACGAGCAGTACTTC. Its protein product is CATSTFGIQNYEQYF.

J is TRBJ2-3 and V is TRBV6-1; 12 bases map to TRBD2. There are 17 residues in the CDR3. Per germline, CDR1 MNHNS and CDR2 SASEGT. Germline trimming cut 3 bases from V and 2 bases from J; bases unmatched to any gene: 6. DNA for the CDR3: TGTGCCAGCAGTGATCTAGCGGGAGGGCCCCTCACAGATACGCAGTATTTT. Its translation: CASSDLAGGPLTDTQYF.

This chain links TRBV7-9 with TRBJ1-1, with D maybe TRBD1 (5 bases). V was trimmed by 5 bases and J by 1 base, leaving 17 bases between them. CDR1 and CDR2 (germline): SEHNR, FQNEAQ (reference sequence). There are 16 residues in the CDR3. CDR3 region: CASSPAGFQGNTEAFF. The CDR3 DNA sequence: TGTGCCAGCAGCCCAGCAGGATTCCAGGGGAACACTGAAGCTTTCTTT.

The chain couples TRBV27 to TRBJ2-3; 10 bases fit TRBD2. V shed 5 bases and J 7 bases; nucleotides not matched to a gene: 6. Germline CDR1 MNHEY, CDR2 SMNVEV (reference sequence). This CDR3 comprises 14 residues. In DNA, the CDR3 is TGTGCCAGCAGTGTGCTAGCGGGAGCTAATACGCAGTATTTT. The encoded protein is CASSVLAGANTQYF.

CDR3 in amino acids: CASSFLGGNEQYF. The CDR3 nucleotides are TGTGCCAGCAGTTTCCTCGGAGGGAACGAGCAGTACTTC. V usage is TRBV27 and J usage is TRBJ2-7; D is possibly TRBD2 (6 bases). V shed 3 bases and J shed 5 bases, with 11 bases lying between them. The CDR3 has 13 amino acids. Germline loops: CDR1 MNHEY, CDR2 SMNVEV (reference sequence).

The CDR3 bases are TGTGCCAGCAGCGTAAAAAATGGAGAGGCCACGAACACCGGGGAGCTGTTTTTT. This encodes CASSVKNGEATNTGELFF. This rearrangement joins TRBV9 to TRBJ2-2, with no clear D. The CDR3 has 18 amino acids. The V end lost 1 base, the J end lost 0 bases, and 16 bases lay between the germline ends. Germline-derived CDR1 and CDR2 are SGDLS and YYNGEE.

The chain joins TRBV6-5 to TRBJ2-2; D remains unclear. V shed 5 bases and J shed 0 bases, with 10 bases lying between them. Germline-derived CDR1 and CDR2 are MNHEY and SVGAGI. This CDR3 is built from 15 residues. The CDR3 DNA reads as TGTGCCAGCAGTCCACTGCCCTCGAACACCGGGGAGCTGTTTTTT. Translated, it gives CASSPLPSNTGELFF.

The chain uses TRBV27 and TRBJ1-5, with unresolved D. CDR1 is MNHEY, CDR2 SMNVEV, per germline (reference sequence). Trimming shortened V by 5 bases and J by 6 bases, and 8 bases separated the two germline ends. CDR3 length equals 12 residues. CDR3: CASSHLGQPQHF. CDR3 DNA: TGTGCCAGCAGTCACCTCGGTCAGCCCCAGCATTTT.

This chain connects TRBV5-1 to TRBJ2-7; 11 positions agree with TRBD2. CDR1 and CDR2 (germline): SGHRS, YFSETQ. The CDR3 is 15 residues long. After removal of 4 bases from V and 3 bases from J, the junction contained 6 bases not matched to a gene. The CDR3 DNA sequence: TGCGCCAGCAGCACTAGCGGGAGACTAGGCTACGAGCAGTACTTC. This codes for CASSTSGRLGYEQYF.

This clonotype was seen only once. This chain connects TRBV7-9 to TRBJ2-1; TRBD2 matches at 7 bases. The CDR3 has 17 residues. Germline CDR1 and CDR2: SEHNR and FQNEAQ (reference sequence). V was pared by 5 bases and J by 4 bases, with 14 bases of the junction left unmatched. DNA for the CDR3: TGTGCCAGCAGCCCGTGGACTAGTCTCGCTGGGTACAATGAGCAGTTCTTC. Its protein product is CASSPWTSLAGYNEQFF.

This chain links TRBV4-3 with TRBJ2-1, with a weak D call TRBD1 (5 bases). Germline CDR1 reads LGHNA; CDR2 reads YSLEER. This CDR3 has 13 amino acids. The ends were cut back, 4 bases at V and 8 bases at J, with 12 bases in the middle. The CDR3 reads CASSPARGYEQFF. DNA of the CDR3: TGCGCCAGCAGCCCGGCAAGGGGTTATGAGCAGTTCTTC.

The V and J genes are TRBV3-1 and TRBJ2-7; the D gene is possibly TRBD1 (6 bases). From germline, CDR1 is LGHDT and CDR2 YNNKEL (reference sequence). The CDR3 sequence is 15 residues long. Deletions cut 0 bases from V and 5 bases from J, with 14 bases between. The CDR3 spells CASSQDLQGRDEQYF. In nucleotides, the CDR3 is TGTGCCAGCAGCCAAGATTTACAGGGCCGGGACGAGCAGTACTTC.

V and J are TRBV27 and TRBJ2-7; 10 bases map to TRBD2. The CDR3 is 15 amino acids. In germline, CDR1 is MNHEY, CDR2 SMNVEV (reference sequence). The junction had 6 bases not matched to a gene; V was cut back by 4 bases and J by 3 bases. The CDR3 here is CASSSLAGENYEQYF. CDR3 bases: TGTGCCAGCAGTTCCCTAGCGGGGGAAAACTACGAGCAGTACTTC.

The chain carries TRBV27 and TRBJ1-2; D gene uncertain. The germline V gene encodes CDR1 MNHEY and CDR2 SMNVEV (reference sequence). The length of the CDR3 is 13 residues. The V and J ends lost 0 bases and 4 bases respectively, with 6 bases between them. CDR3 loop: CASSLSGLYGYTF. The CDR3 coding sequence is TGTGCCAGCAGTTTATCAGGTCTCTATGGCTACACCTTC.

Here the CDR3 reads CATSVGQNEQFF. In DNA, the CDR3 is TGTGCCACCAGTGTTGGGCAGAATGAGCAGTTCTTC. This chain joins TRBV24-1 and TRBJ2-1; D is ambiguous. CDR3 length: 12 residues. V lost 5 bases to trimming and J lost 7 bases, with 8 bases between them. CDR1 is KGHDR, CDR2 SFDVKD, per germline.

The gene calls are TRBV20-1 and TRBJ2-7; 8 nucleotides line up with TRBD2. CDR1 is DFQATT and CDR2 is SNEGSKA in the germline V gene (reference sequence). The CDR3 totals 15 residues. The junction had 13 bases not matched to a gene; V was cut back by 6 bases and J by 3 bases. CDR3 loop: CSAEWSSSGRYEQYF. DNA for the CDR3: TGCAGTGCGGAGTGGTCATCTAGCGGGCGCTACGAGCAGTACTTC.